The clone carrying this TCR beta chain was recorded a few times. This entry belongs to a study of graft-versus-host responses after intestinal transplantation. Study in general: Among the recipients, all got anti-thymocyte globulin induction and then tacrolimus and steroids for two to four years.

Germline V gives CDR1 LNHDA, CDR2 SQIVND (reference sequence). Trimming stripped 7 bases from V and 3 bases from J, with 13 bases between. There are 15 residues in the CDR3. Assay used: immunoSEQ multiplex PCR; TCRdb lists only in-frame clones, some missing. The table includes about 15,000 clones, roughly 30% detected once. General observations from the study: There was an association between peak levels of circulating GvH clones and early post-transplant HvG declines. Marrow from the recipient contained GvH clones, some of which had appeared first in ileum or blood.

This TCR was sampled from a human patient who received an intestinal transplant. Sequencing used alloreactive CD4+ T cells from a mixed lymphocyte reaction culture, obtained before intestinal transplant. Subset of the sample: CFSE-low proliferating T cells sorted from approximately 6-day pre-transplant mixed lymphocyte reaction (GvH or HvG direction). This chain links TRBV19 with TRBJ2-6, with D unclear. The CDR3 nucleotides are TGTGCCAGTACCTTAGCAGGTCGTGGGGCCAACGTCCTGACTTTC. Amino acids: CASTLAGRGANVLTF. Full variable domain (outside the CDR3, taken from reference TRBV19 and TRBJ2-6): DGGITQSPKYLFRKEGQNVTLSCEQNLNHDAMYWYRQDPGQGLRLIYYSQIVNDFQKGDIAEGYSVSREKKESFPLTVTSAQKNPTAFYLCASTLAGRGANVLTFGAGSRLTVL.